These T cell receptor beta chains were read from a single sample in a study of T cell repertoires in cytomegalovirus infection. TCRdb passed the reads through MiXCR, listing each CDR3 protein once. The data show about 490,000 distinct CDR3 sequences, roughly 12% seen once. Sequencing input: PBMCs. The receptor source for this set is a human donor in good health (CMV status not recorded). Some clones in this sample may be carry-over from other donors' samples. Both conserved end residues are part of each CDR3. A D gene is named only where the DNA matches it firmly. Size is stated for part of the rows, as once, few or many counts, or as a class when the clone is expanded.

clone_size,j_call,v_call,d_call,cdr3_nt,cdr3_aa
many,TRBJ2-7,TRBV20-1,-,TGCAGTGCCCCTAACGGGGGACCCCGAACCTACGAGCAGTACTTC,CSAPNGGPRTYEQYF
many,TRBJ1-1,TRBV7-6,TRBD1,TGTGCCAGCAGCTTATGGTCCGGACAGGGGAACACTGAAGCTTTCTTT,CASSLWSGQGNTEAFF
-,TRBJ2-2,TRBV3-1,TRBD2,TGTGCCAGCAGCCATGGACTAGCGGGAGCTCTCGGGGAGCTGTTTTTT,CASSHGLAGALGELFF
-,TRBJ1-5,TRBV28,TRBD1,TGTGCCAGCAGGCAGACAGGGTATAGCAATCAGCCCCAGCATTTT,CASRQTGYSNQPQHF
many,TRBJ1-2,TRBV7-2,-,TGTGCCAGCAGCCGGGACGCCGCTAGTTATGGCTACACCTTC,CASSRDAASYGYTF
-,TRBJ1-5,TRBV20-1,-,TGCAGTGCTAGAGATTTAGGAGGGCTGCAGCCCCAGCATTTT,CSARDLGGLQPQHF
many,TRBJ2-3,TRBV27,-,TGTGCCAGCAGTTTTCGTCCACAACGAGATACGCAGTATTTT,CASSFRPQRDTQYF
-,TRBJ2-3,TRBV20-1,TRBD2,TGCAGTGCTAGTAGGACTAGCGGGAGGTCAGATACGCAGTATTTT,CSASRTSGRSDTQYF
many,TRBJ2-1,TRBV7-3,TRBD2,TGTGCCAGCAGCCCCCGACTAGCGGGGGGGCCCAATGAGCAGTTCTTC,CASSPRLAGGPNEQFF
few,TRBJ2-3,TRBV2,TRBD2,TGTGCCAGCAGTGGGACTAGCGGGGGGAAAGATACGCAGTATTTT,CASSGTSGGKDTQYF
few,TRBJ1-6,TRBV20-1,TRBD1,TGCAGTGCTAGAGATGAGGCGACAGGGAATAATTCACCCCTCCACTTT,CSARDEATGNNSPLHF
many,TRBJ2-7,TRBV19,-,TGTGCCAGTACCCCTACCCGGGGCTTTACCTACGAGCAGTACTTC,CASTPTRGFTYEQYF
many,TRBJ2-1,TRBV20-1,TRBD1,TGCAGTGCTGTACAGGGGGCCGGGTACAATGAGCAGTTCTTC,CSAVQGAGYNEQFF
many,TRBJ2-1,TRBV12-3/TRBV12-4,TRBD2,TGTGCCAGCAGTGGACTAGCCTTGAGCTCCTACAATGAGCAGTTCTTC,CASSGLALSSYNEQFF
-,TRBJ2-7,TRBV20-1,TRBD1,TGCAGTGCCCGGGCCGGGACAGTCAGCTACGAGCAGTACTTC,CSARAGTVSYEQYF
few,TRBJ2-3,TRBV4-1,-,TGCGCCAGCAGCCAGTTCGGCCAGTCCGAGGGTACGCAGTATTTT,CASSQFGQSEGTQYF
many,TRBJ2-1,TRBV20-1,TRBD1,TGCAGTGCTAAACGGACAGGGATGCGCGGTGAGCAGTTCTTC,CSAKRTGMRGEQFF
-,TRBJ2-3,TRBV20-1,-,TGCAGTGCTAGAGGAACGGGAGCCCCAGTCAGGCAGTATTTT,CSARGTGAPVRQYF
-,TRBJ2-7,TRBV29-1,TRBD1,TGCAGCGTCGGACAGGGGAACTACGAGCAGTACTTC,CSVGQGNYEQYF
-,TRBJ1-5,TRBV25-1,-,TGTGCCAGCAGTGACACCGGGACGCTCCAGCCCCAGCATTTT,CASSDTGTLQPQHF
many,TRBJ2-7,TRBV28,TRBD1,TGTGCCAGCAGTATCGGACAGGGGTTATCCTACGAGCAGTACTTC,CASSIGQGLSYEQYF
many,TRBJ1-2,TRBV12-3/TRBV12-4,-,TGTGCCAGCAGTTTAGTCAGGGAGAATGGCGGCTACACCTTC,CASSLVRENGGYTF
many,TRBJ2-7,TRBV11-2,TRBD2,TGTGCCAGCAGCAGGCCGCGGGGGGGTGGAAACGAGCAGTACTTC,CASSRPRGGGNEQYF
many,TRBJ1-1,TRBV5-5,-,TGTGCCAGCAGCCCTAGTGCCGACACTGAAGCTTTCTTT,CASSPSADTEAFF
few,TRBJ2-7,TRBV2,-,TGTGCCAGCAGTGAAGGACAGTCCTACGAGCAGTACTTC,CASSEGQSYEQYF
many,TRBJ1-6,TRBV28,-,TGTGCCAGCAGTTCCGGGACATCACCCCTCCACTTT,CASSSGTSPLHF
many,TRBJ2-5,TRBV7-6,TRBD2,TGTGCCAGCAGCTTAACTAGCGGCCGCCAAGAGACCCAGTACTTC,CASSLTSGRQETQYF
many,TRBJ1-5,TRBV2,TRBD1,TGTGCCAGCACCAGGACAGGGACAAATCAGCCCCAGCATTTT,CASTRTGTNQPQHF
few,TRBJ2-7,TRBV7-9,TRBD1,TGTGCCAGCAGCTCCGACAGGGATGGCTACGAGCAGTACTTC,CASSSDRDGYEQYF
many,TRBJ2-7,TRBV28,-,TGTGCCAGCAGTTTATTAGGGGGTGAGGGACGCCGCTACGAGCAGTACTTC,CASSLLGGEGRRYEQYF
many,TRBJ2-7,TRBV7-9,TRBD2,TGTGCCAGCAGCCCTCCGCGACTAGCGGGAATATACGAGCAGTACTTC,CASSPPRLAGIYEQYF
-,TRBJ1-3,TRBV6-1,TRBD1,TGTGCCAGCAGCAGACAGGGCTCTGGAAACACCATATATTTT,CASSRQGSGNTIYF
many,TRBJ1-3,TRBV7-8,-,TGTGCCAGCAGCTTAGGGAGCTGGGGGGCAGCTGGAAACACCATATATTTT,CASSLGSWGAAGNTIYF
-,TRBJ2-5,TRBV9,TRBD2,TGTGCCCGCAGCGTAGGCGCGGGGGGGGCGGAGACCCAGTACTTC,CARSVGAGGAETQYF
-,TRBJ1-1,TRBV19,-,TGTGCCAGTAGTATTGACGAAGCGAACACTGAAGCTTTCTTT,CASSIDEANTEAFF
many,TRBJ2-3,TRBV5-4,-,TGTGCCAGCAGCTTGGCCCGGGGGACCACAGATACGCAGTATTTT,CASSLARGTTDTQYF
many,TRBJ1-5,TRBV2,TRBD1,TGTGCCAGCAGCCTTCGACAGGGGAAATATAGCAATCAGCCCCAGCATTTT,CASSLRQGKYSNQPQHF
many,TRBJ1-4,TRBV19,-,TGTGCCAGTGGTTCCCTCCTTGCAACTAATGAAAAACTGTTTTTT,CASGSLLATNEKLFF
-,TRBJ1-2,TRBV16,TRBD1,TGTGCCAGCAGCCTATCAGACAGGGGACACTATGGCTACACCTTC,CASSLSDRGHYGYTF
-,TRBJ2-1,TRBV28,TRBD2,TGTGCCAGCAGTTTAGGTCGGACTAGCGGGTTTGACAATGAGCAGTTCTTC,CASSLGRTSGFDNEQFF
many,TRBJ2-5,TRBV19,TRBD2,TGTGCCAGTAACGGGGGGGCCCAAGAGACCCAGTACTTC,CASNGGAQETQYF
many,TRBJ2-5,TRBV11-1,-,TGTGCCAGCAGCTCTCCCGGGACCGCGTACTTC,CASSSPGTAYF
few,TRBJ2-5,TRBV20-1,-,TGCAGTGCTAGAGGGGGGGCTTGGTACCAAGAGACCCAGTACTTC,CSARGGAWYQETQYF